This TCR beta chain was retrieved from a study of Graves' ophthalmopathy and Graves' hyperthyroidism. Germline loops: CDR1 PRHDT, CDR2 FYEKMQ (reference sequence). This CDR3 contains 15 residues. V was clipped by 4 bases and J by 2 bases; unmatched bases: 8. The stable label applied to hyperthyroidism with no ophthalmopathy within 18 months of follow-up. Aged 18 to 65, the patients with hyperthyroidism had under 2 months' duration and were newly diagnosed. Clinical symptoms, serum thyroxine, TRAb, thyroid ultrasound and orbital computed tomography formed the basis of diagnosis. The starting material, around 9.3 ml of fresh peripheral blood, provided the PBMCs. Amplifying from RNA transcripts, the study obtained TCR beta CDR3 regions. A first-round RT-PCR used HTBI primers, followed by a second-round multiplex PCR. TCRdb processed the multiplex PCR reads anew with MiXCR; each CDR3 protein has one entry. The table records roughly 410,000 distinct CDR3 sequences, approximately 15% of them present only once.

This clonotype was counted between two and nine times. This sequence originates from a woman under 30 with stable Graves' hyperthyroidism. The material sequenced was peripheral blood. The rearrangement uses TRBV13 and TRBJ2-7; 7 bases align to TRBD1. This CDR3 reads CASSYRGLATYEQYF. As DNA, the CDR3 is TGTGCCAGCAGCTACAGGGGTCTCGCAACCTACGAGCAGTACTTC.